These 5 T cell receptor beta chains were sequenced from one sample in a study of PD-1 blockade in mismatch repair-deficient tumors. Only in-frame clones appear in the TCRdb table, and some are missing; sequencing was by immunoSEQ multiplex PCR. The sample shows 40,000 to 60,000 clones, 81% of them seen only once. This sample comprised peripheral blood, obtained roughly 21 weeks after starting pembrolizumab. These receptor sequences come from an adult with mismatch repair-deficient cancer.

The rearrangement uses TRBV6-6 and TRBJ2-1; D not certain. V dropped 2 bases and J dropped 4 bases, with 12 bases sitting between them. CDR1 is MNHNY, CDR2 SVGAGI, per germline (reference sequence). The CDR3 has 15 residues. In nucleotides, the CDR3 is TGTGCCAGCAGTTACGGCACCGTGGGGTACAATGAGCAGTTCTTC. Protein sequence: CASSYGTVGYNEQFF.

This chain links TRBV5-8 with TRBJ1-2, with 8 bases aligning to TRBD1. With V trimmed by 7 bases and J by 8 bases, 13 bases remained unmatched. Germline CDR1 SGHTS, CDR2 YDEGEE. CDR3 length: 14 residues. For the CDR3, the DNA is TGTGCCAGCGTTTTACTGACAGGGGCGGGCGGCTACACCTTC. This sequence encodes CASVLLTGAGGYTF.

The CDR3 coding sequence is TGTGCCTGGAGTCTCGGAGGCACTGAAGCTTTCTTT. Amino acid sequence: CAWSLGGTEAFF. The V and J genes are TRBV30 and TRBJ1-1; D uncertain. The CDR3 is 12 residues long. The germline V gene encodes CDR1 GTSNPN and CDR2 SVGIG (reference sequence). V lost 2 bases to trimming and J lost 4 bases, with 8 bases between them.

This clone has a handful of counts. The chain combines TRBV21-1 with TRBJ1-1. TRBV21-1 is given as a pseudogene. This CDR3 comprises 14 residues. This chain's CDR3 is CASSKGDLNTEAFF. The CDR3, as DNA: TGTGCCAGCAGCAAAGGCGACTTGAACACTGAAGCTTTCTTT.

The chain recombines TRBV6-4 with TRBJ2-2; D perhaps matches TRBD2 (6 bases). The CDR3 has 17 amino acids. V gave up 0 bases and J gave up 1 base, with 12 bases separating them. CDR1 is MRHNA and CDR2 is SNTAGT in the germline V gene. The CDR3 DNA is TGTGCCAGCAGTGACTCTTTGGGAGGAAAGAACACCGGGGAGCTGTTTTTT. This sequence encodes CASSDSLGGKNTGELFF.